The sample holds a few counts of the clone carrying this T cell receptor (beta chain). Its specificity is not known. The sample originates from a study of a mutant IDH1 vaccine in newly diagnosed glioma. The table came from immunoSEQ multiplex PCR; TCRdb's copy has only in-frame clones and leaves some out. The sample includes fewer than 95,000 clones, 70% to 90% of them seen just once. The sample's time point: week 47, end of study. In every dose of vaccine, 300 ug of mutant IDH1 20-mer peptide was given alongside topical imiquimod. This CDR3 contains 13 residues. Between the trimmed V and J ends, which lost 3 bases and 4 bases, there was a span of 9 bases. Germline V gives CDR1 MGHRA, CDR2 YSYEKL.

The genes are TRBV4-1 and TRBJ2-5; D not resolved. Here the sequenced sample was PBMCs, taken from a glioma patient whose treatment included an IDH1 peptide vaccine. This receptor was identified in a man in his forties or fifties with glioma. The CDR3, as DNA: TGCGCCAGCAGCCAGGGTAGGCGAGAGACCCAGTACTTC. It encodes CASSQGRRETQYF.